The clone carrying this T cell receptor (beta chain) was seen once. The antigen is unknown. For each subset, genomic DNA was distributed in equal portions over several immunoSEQ plates. Here immunoSEQ multiplex PCR was the method, and the copy in TCRdb shows in-frame clones only, minus some. The profile covers over a million clones, with around 74% appearing a single time and around 1.5% taken by the ten largest. This entry is derived from a study of shared clonotypes between healthy human individuals. Study-wide findings and caveats: Sequencing depth was expected to affect clonotype sharing among donors. Represented genetic and exposure-history diversity was restricted by having few donors. Clonotypes shared by all four donors outscored non-shared clonotypes in generation probability.

This CDR3 contains 18 residues. With 2 bases removed from V and 1 base from J, the gap between germline ends came to 20 bases. CDR1 and CDR2 from the germline V gene are SEHNR and FQNEAQ (reference sequence). The TCR originated in a man aged 18 to 29 in good health. Source material: memory CD4+ T cells sorted from blood. Subset noted: CD45RA-negative fraction. The J gene is TRBJ2-5, the V gene TRBV7-9, with no clear D. The CDR3 loop reads CASSLRVSPPKIQETQYF. As DNA, the CDR3 is TGTGCCAGCAGCTTAAGGGTGTCCCCGCCGAAGATCCAAGAGACCCAGTACTTC. Full variable domain (outside the CDR3, taken from reference TRBV7-9 and TRBJ2-5): DTGVSQNPRHKITKRGQNVTFRCDPISEHNRLYWYRQTLGQGPEFLTYFQNEAQLEKSRLLSDRFSAERPKGSFSTLEIQRTEQGDSAMYLCASSLRVSPPKIQETQYFGPGTRLLVL.